This T cell receptor (beta chain) emerged from a study of T-cell reconstitution after alpha-beta-depleted transplantation in children. The library targeted TCRbeta and was prepared with unique molecular identifiers. TCRdb reanalysed the PCR reads using MiXCR and keeps one entry per CDR3 protein. The sample shows about 580,000 distinct CDR3 sequences, roughly 24% of them seen only once. Trimming stripped 0 bases from V and 6 bases from J, with 13 bases between. Germline CDR1 is DFQATT and CDR2 is SNEGSKA (reference sequence). The CDR3 has 14 residues. This clonotype was seen many times. Here the sequenced sample was PBMCs, mostly from graft donor cells, taken 360 days after TCRalphabeta/CD19-depleted stem cell transplant. This TCR was recovered from a boy in the first two years of life who had a stem cell transplant for acute myeloid leukemia, so the T cells may come from the graft donor. This chain links TRBV20-1 with TRBJ2-3; D not certain. CDR3 coding DNA: TGCAGTGCTAGAGAGGCCCTCGGGTTCGATACGCAGTATTTT. This encodes CSAREALGFDTQYF.